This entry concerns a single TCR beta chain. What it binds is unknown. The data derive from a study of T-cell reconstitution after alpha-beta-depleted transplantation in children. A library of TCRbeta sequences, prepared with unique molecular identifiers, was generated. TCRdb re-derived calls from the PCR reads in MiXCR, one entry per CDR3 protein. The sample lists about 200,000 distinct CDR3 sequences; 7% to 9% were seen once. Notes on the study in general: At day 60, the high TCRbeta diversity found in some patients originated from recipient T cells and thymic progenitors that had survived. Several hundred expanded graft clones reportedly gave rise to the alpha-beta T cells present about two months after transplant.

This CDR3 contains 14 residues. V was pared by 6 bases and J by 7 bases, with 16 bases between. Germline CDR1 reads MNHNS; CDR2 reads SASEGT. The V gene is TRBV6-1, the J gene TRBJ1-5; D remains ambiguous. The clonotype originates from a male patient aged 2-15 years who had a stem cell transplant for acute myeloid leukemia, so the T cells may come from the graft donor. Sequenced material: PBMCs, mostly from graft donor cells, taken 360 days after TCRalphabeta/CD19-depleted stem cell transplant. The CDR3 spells CASSHPSSKQPQHF. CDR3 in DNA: TGTGCCAGCAGCCACCCCTCTTCGAAGCAGCCCCAGCATTTT.